This T cell receptor beta chain was sequenced during a study of T cells after posttransplantation cyclophosphamide (dated by TCRdb to the mid-2010s). Background on the whole study: The study tracked T cell repertoire reconstitution by TRB sequencing after myeloablative bone marrow transplantation using posttransplantation cyclophosphamide as GVHD prophylaxis. Public TRB sequences were queried against a database of over 3,000 sequences associated with responses to pathogens, tumor antigens, self-antigens and alloantigens. Because TRA and TRB clonality correlated tightly in several samples, later TCR analyses were limited to TRB. Antigen receptor sequencing covered samples from 30 to 45 PTCy-treated patients and approximately 15 of their related bone marrow donors. Blood from all 34 PTCy patients who had 1-year posttransplant specimens underwent TRB sequencing. In 3 patients, up to about 3 additional blood samples taken between 2 and 5.2 years after transplant also underwent TRB sequencing, as did pretransplant blood from a handful of patients.

Related bone marrow donors provided peripheral blood samples on the day of marrow donation. Peripheral blood and bone marrow mononuclear cells were isolated by Ficoll-Hypaque density centrifugation and cryopreserved. CDR1 LNHNV and CDR2 YYDKDF were looked up in the germline V gene (reference sequence). At the junction V is shortened by 0 bases and J by 1 base; bases outside the gene matches: 5. The CDR3 numbers 16 residues from cysteine through phenylalanine. The sequence is cut down to CDR3 DNA, 48 bases in frame from base 1. Genomic DNA was used for TRB sequencing, which was performed with the immunoSEQ assay at survey resolution or with the hsTCRB kit. In the paper's pipeline: The immunoSEQ software was used for initial read processing, and the LymphoSeq R package was used for repertoire analyses. Clonality was calculated as 1 minus normalized Shannon entropy, and the Gini coefficient was also calculated for each TRB dataset. To infer phenotypes in unsorted samples, TRB sequences from sorted subsets of the recipient or donor were mapped onto unsorted samples from the same recipient. Entries here come from immuneACCESS through TCRdb and include only in-frame sequences with V and J called. Some clones fail to appear in such tables; in the studies checked, an unresolved V gene covers under half of the shortfall, and the cause of the remainder is unknown. V, J and clone size reflect that table, while D and trimming were determined from the DNA. This sample is represented by tens of thousands of clones; about 90% of them were singletons. The ten largest clones capture around 3% of the sample.

Worth noting for this clone: The antigen it binds to is not known. No much larger clone is present one base from it, and per-base qualities are unavailable.

Study-wide findings and limitations: Across approximately 45 patients, TRB clonality was highly associated with recipient CMV seropositivity and CMV reactivation, and diversity in PTCy patients was similar to diversity in CNI/methotrexate controls. The TRB repertoires of T cells infiltrating skin or the GI tract showed only limited overlap with the TRB repertoires found in blood. Donor-recipient similarity was low at 1-2 months but rose over the first year, and later blood repertoires were often dominated by donor CD8+ memory clones.

The receptor comes from a woman between 45 and 60 years old in good health and a related stem cell transplant donor. Sequenced sample: PBMCs. The sequence is built from TRBV15 and TRBJ2-5, with 7 central nucleotides matching TRBD2. Read as DNA, the sequence is TGTGCCACCAGCAGAGATCGGGCTAGCGGCCAAGAGACCCAGTACTTC. The resulting protein is CATSRDRASGQETQYF.